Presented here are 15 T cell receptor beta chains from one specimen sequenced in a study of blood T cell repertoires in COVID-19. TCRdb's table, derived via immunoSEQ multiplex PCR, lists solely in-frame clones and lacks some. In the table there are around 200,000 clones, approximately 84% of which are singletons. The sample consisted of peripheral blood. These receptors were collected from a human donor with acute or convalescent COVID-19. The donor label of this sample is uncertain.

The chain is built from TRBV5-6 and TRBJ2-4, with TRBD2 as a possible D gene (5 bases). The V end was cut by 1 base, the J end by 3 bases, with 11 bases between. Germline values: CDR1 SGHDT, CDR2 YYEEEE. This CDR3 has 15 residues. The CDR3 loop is CASSLTEGVKNIQYF. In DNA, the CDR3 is TGTGCCAGCAGCTTGACCGAGGGAGTCAAAAACATTCAGTACTTC.

This CDR3 is CASRSTPGHFSNQPQHF. Written as DNA, the CDR3 is TGTGCCAGCAGATCCACGCCGGGACATTTTAGCAATCAGCCCCAGCATTTT. The gene calls are TRBV2 and TRBJ1-5, with D tentatively TRBD1 (6 bases). Deletions cut 6 bases from V and 0 bases from J, with 18 bases between. Germline V gene lookup returns CDR1 SNHLY and CDR2 FYNNEI. This CDR3 is 17 amino acids long.

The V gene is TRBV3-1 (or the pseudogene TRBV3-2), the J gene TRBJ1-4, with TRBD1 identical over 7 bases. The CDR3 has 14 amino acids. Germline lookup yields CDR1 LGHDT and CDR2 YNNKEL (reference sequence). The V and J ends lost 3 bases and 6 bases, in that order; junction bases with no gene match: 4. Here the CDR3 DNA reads TGTGCCAGCAGCCAGGCGACAGGGCATGAAAAACTGTTTTTT. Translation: CASSQATGHEKLFF.

The CDR3: CAHDDPGNYGYTF. The CDR3 bases are TGTGCGCATGACGATCCGGGAAACTATGGCTACACCTTC. The chain uses TRBV28 and TRBJ1-2, with D hard to call. This CDR3 is 13 amino acids long. From germline, CDR1 is MDHEN and CDR2 SYDVKM.

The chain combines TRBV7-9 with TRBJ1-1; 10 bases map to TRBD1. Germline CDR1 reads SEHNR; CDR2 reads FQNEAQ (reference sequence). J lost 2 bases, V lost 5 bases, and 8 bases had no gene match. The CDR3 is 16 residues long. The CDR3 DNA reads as TGTGCCAGCAGCCCGCAGACAGGGGGCCTAAACACTGAAGCTTTCTTT. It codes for CASSPQTGGLNTEAFF.

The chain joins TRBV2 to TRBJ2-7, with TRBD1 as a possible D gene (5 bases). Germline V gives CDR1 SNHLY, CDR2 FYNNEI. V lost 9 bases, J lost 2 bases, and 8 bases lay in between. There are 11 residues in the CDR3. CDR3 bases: TGTGCCAGTAAACAGGCCTACGAGCAGTACTTC. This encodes CASKQAYEQYF.

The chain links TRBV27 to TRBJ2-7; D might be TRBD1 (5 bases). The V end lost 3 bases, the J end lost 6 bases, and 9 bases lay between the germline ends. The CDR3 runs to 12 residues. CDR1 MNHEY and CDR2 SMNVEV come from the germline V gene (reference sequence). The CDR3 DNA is TGTGCCAGCAGTTTCGGCCAGGGCGAGCAGTACTTC. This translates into CASSFGQGEQYF.

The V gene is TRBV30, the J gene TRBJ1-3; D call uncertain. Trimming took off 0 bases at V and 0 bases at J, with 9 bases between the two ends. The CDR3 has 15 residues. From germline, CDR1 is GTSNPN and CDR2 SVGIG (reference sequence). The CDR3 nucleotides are TGTGCCTGGAGTGTTGGCGGGAACTCTGGAAACACCATATATTTT. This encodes CAWSVGGNSGNTIYF.

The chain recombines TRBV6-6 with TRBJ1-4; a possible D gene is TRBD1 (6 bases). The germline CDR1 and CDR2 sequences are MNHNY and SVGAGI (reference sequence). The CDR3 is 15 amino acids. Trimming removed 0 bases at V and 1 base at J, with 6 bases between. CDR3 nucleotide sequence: TGTGCCAGCAGTTACTCAGGGGGAACTAATGAAAAACTGTTTTTT. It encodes CASSYSGGTNEKLFF.

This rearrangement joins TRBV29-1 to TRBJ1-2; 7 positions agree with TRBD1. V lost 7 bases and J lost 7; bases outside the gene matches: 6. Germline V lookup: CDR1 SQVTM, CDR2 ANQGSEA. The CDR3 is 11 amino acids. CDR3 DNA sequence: TGCAGCGGCCAACAGGGGCCTGGCTACACCTTC. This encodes CSGQQGPGYTF.

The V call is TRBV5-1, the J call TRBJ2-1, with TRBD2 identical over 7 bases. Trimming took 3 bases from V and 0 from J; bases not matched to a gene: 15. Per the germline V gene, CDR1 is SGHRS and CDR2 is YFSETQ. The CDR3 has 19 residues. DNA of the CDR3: TGCGCCAGCAGCTCGGAGGGCGGGAGTGGGTCAAGCTCCTACAATGAGCAGTTCTTC. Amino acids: CASSSEGGSGSSSYNEQFF.

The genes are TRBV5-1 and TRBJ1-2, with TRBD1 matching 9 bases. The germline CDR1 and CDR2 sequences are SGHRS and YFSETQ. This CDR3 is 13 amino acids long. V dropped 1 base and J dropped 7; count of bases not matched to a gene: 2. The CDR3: CASSLTTGGGYTF. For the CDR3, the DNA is TGCGCCAGCAGCTTGACGACAGGGGGTGGCTACACCTTC.

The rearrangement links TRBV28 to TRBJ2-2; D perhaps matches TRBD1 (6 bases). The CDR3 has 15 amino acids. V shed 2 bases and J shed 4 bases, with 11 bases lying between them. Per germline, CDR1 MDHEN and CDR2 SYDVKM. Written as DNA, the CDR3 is TGTGCCAGCAGTTTAGGTCCCAGGGGCACCGGGGAGCTGTTTTTT. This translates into CASSLGPRGTGELFF. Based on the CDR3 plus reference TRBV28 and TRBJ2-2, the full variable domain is DVKVTQSSRYLVKRTGEKVFLECVQDMDHENMFWYRQDPGLGLRLIYFSYDVKMKEKGDIPEGYSVSREKKERFSLILESASTNQTSMYLCASSLGPRGTGELFFGEGSRLTVL.

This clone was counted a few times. The CDR3 sequence is CAWSVRTGRNEKLFF. The CDR3, as DNA: TGTGCCTGGAGTGTACGGACAGGCCGCAATGAAAAACTGTTTTTT. The chain uses TRBV30 and TRBJ1-4; 7 bases are a match to TRBD1. CDR3 length: 15 residues. The germline V gene encodes CDR1 GTSNPN and CDR2 SVGIG (reference sequence). Unmatched junction bases numbered 6, after V lost 0 bases and J lost 5 bases.

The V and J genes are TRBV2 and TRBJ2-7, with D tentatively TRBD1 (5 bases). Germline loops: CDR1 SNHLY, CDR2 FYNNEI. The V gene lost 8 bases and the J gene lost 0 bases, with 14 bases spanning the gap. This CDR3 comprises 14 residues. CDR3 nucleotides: TGTGCCAGCGGTAAGACAGATTCCTCCTACGAGCAGTACTTC. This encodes CASGKTDSSYEQYF.